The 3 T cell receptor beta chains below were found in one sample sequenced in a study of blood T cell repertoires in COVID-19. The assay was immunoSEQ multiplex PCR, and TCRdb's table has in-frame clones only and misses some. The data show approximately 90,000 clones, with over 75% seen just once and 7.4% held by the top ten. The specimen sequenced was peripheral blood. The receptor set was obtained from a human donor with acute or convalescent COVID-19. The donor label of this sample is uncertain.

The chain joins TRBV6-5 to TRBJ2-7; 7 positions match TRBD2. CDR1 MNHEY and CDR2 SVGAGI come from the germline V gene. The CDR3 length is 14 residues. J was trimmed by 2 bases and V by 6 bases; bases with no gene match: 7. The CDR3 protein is CASSERGRTYEQYF. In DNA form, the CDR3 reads TGTGCCAGCAGCGAGCGGGGAAGAACCTACGAGCAGTACTTC.

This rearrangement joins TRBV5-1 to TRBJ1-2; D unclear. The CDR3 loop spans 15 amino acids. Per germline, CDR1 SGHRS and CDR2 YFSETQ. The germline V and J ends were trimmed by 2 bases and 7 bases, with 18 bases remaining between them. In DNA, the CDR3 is TGCGCCAGCAGCTTCACCGGGTCCCGCTTAGGTGGCTACACCTTC. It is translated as CASSFTGSRLGGYTF.

This CDR3 is CASTSSGEGLETQYF. The CDR3 bases are TGTGCCAGCACCTCAAGCGGGGAAGGATTGGAGACCCAGTACTTC. The V and J genes are TRBV28 and TRBJ2-5; 7 nucleotides align to TRBD2. CDR1 and CDR2 (germline): MDHEN, SYDVKM. The J segment lost 5 bases and the V segment lost 7 bases, leaving 13 bases of the junction unmatched. This CDR3 is 15 amino acids long.